This TCR beta chain was sequenced during a study of beta chain features in type 1 diabetes. The CDR3 is 15 residues long. J was trimmed by 4 bases and V by 5 bases; bases with no gene match: 10. Germline V gene data show CDR1 as SEHNR and CDR2 as FQNEAQ (reference sequence). Expressed TCRB transcripts were sequenced because the isolated RNA had all been reverse transcribed beforehand. The data were produced by immunoSEQ multiplex PCR, yet TCRdb's version contains in-frame clones alone and is incomplete. This sample has roughly 400,000 clones, with about 15% found just once. The sequenced sample was naive CD4+ T cells from blood. V usage is TRBV7-9 and J usage is TRBJ2-5; 7 positions agree with TRBD1. This clonotype was obtained from a man aged 30 to 45 in good health. The CDR3 coding sequence is TGTGCCAGCAGCCTCAACAGGGGCTGGATAGAGACCCAGTACTTC. Protein sequence: CASSLNRGWIETQYF.